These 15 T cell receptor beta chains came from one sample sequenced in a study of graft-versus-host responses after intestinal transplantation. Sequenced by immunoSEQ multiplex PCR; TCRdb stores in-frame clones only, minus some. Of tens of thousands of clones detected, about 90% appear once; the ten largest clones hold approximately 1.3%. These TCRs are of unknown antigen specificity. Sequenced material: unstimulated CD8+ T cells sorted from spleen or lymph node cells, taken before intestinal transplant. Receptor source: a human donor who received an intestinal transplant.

The CDR3 region has the DNA TGCAGCGTTGTTCGAGGTTGGGGGCGCGGCGATGAGCAGTTCTTC. Translating gives CSVVRGWGRGDEQFF. The rearrangement links TRBV29-1 to TRBJ2-1; D might be TRBD1 (6 bases). The CDR3 is made up of 15 amino acids. Per germline, CDR1 SQVTM and CDR2 ANQGSEA. V was trimmed by 4 bases and J by 8 bases, leaving 21 bases between them.

The CDR3 sequence is CASRQSSYNSPLHF. CDR3 nucleotides: TGTGCCAGCCGACAGAGCTCCTATAATTCACCCCTCCACTTT. The chain employs TRBV27 and TRBJ1-6; possible D gene TRBD1, 5 bases. Germline loops: CDR1 MNHEY, CDR2 SMNVEV (reference sequence). The CDR3 covers 14 residues. Trimming cost V 8 bases and J 0 bases, with 8 bases left between them.

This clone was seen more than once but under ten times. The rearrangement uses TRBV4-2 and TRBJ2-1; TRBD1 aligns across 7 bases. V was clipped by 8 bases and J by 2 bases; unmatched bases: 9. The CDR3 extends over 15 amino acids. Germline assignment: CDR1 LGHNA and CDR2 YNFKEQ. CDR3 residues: CASGDDRATYNEQFF. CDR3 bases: TGTGCCAGCGGAGACGACAGGGCCACCTACAATGAGCAGTTCTTC.

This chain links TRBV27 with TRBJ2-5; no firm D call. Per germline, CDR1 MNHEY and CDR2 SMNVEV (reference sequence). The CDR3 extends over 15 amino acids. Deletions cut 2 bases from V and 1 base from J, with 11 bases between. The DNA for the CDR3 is TGTGCCAGCAGTTTAGGTGTGGGCCGCCAAGAGACCCAGTACTTC. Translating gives CASSLGVGRQETQYF.

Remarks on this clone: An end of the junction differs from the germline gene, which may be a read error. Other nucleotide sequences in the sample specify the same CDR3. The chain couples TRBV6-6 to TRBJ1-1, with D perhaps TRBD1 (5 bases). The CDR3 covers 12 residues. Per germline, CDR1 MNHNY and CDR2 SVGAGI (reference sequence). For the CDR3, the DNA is TGTGCCAGCAGTTACGGGGCAACTGAGGCTTTCTTT. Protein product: CASSYGATEAFF.

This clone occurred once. The DNA for the CDR3 is TGTGCCAGCAGCTTAGGCCGGGACAGGGGCACTGAAGCTTTCTTT. The encoded protein is CASSLGRDRGTEAFF. This rearrangement joins TRBV13 to TRBJ1-1; 10 nucleotides align to TRBD1. The CDR3 has 15 residues. Per the germline V gene, CDR1 is PRHDT and CDR2 is FYEKMQ (reference sequence). Unmatched junction bases numbered 2, after V lost 0 bases and J lost 4 bases.

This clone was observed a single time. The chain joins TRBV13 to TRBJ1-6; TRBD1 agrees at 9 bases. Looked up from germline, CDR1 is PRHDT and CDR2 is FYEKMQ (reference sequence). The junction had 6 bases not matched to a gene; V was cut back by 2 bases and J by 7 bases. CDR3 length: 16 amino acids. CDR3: CASSLLGDRENSPLHF. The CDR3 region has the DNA TGTGCCAGCAGCTTATTGGGGGACAGGGAAAATTCACCCCTCCACTTT.

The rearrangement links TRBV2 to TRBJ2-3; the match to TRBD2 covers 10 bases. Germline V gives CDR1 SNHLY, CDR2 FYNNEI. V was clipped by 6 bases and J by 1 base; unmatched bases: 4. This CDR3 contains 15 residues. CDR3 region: CASSETSGGTDTQYF. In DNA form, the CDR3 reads TGTGCCAGCAGCGAAACTAGCGGGGGCACAGATACGCAGTATTTT.

This chain's CDR3 is CASSQPGQGIYEQYF. In DNA, the CDR3 is TGTGCCAGCAGCCAGCCGGGACAGGGGATCTACGAGCAGTACTTC. The rearrangement joins TRBV16 to TRBJ2-7, with 10 bases matching TRBD1. Germline V CDR1 and CDR2: KGHSY, FQNENV. With V trimmed by 3 bases and J by 3 bases, 5 bases remained unmatched. The CDR3 is made up of 15 amino acids.

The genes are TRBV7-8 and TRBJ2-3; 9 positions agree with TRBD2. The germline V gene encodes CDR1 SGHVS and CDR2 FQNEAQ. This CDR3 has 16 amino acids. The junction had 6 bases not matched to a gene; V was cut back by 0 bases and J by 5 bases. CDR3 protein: CASSLASGGFGDTQYF. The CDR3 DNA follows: TGTGCCAGCAGCTTAGCAAGCGGGGGGTTTGGAGATACGCAGTATTTT.

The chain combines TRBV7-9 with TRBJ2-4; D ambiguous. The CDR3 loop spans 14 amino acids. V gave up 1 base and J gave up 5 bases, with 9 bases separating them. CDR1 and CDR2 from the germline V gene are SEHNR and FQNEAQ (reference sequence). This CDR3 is CASSLVQEENIQYF. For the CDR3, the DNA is TGTGCCAGCAGCTTAGTGCAGGAAGAAAACATTCAGTACTTC.

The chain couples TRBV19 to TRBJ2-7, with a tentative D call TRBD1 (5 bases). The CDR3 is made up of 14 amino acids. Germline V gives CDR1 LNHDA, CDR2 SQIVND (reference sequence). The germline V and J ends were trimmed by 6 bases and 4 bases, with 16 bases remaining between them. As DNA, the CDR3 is TGTGCCAGTAGCTCCTTTGGCAGGGATTACGAGCAGTACTTC. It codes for CASSSFGRDYEQYF. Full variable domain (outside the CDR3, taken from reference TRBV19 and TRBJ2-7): DGGITQSPKYLFRKEGQNVTLSCEQNLNHDAMYWYRQDPGQGLRLIYYSQIVNDFQKGDIAEGYSVSREKKESFPLTVTSAQKNPTAFYLCASSSFGRDYEQYFGPGTRLTVT.

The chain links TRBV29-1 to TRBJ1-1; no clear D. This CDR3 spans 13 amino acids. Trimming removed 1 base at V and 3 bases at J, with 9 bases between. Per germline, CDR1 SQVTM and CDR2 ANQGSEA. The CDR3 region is CSVEVEDYTEAFF. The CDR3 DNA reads TGCAGCGTTGAAGTAGAGGATTACACTGAAGCTTTCTTT.

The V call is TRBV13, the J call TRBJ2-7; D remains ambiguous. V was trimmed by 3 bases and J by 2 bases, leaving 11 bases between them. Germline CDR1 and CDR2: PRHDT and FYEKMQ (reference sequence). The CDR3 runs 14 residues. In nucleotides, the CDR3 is TGTGCCAGCAGCTTGCGTGGCGGTACCTACGAGCAGTACTTC. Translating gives CASSLRGGTYEQYF. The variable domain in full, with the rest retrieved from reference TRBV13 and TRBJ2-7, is AAGVIQSPRHLIKEKRETATLKCYPIPRHDTVYWYQQGPGQDPQFLISFYEKMQSDKGSIPDRFSAQQFSDYHSELNMSSLELGDSALYFCASSLRGGTYEQYFGPGTRLTVT.

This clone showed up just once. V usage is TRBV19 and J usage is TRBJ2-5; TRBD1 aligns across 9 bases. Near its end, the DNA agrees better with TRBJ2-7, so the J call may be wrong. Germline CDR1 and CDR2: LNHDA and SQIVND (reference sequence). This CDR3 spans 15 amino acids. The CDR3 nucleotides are TGTGCCAGTAGTATAGCCGCGACAGGGGGCTACGAGCAGTACTTC. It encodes CASSIAATGGYEQYF.